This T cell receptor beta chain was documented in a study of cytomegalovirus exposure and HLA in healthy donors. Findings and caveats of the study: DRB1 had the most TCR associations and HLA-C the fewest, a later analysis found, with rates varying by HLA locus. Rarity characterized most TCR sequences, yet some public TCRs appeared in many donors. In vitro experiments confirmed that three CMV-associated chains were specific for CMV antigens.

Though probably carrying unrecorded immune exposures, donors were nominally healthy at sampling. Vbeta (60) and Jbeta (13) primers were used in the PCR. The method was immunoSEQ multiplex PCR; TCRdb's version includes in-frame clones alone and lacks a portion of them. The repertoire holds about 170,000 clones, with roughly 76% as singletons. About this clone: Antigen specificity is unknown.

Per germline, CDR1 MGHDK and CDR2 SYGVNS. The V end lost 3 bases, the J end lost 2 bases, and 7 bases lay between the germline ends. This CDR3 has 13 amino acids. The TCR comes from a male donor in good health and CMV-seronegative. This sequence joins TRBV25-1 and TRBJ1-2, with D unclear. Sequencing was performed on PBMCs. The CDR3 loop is CASSDRRNYGYTF. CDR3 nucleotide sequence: TGTGCCAGCAGTGACAGGAGGAACTATGGCTACACCTTC.